This T cell receptor (beta chain) was captured by sequencing in a study of blood T cell repertoires in COVID-19. The wider study: COVID-19 samples collected from the United States, Italy and Spain covered acute and convalescent phases.

CDR1 is LGHNT, CDR2 FRNRAP, per germline. Trimming removed 5 bases at V and 1 base at J, with 11 bases between. The CDR3 runs to 14 residues. Participants spanned ages about 18 to 90 years and resided in 20 to 25 US areas. Clinical history as reported by participants underpinned cohort assignment. Recovered status in Cohort 3 required two negative PCRs, clearance, or symptom resolution. The assay was immunoSEQ multiplex PCR, and TCRdb's table has in-frame clones only and misses some. This table has approximately 300,000 clones, roughly nine tenths appearing once. J is TRBJ1-2 and V is TRBV12-5; possibly TRBD1 for D (5 bases). The sample consisted of PBMCs or T cells enriched from blood (not recorded which). This receptor was obtained from a woman in her 30s who had recovered from COVID-19. DNA of the CDR3: TGTGCTAGTGGTCTTCTAGACAGTAACTATGGCTACACCTTC. This translates into CASGLLDSNYGYTF.